The 8 T cell receptor beta chains presented below share a single source sample, sequenced in a study of T cells in Graves' hyperthyroidism and ophthalmopathy. Amplification of TCR beta CDR3 regions was performed using RNA transcripts as template. In the first-round RT-PCR of the TCR CDR3, the HTBI primer set was used. MiXCR, run by TCRdb on the multiplex PCR reads, gives a single entry per CDR3 protein. The table lists about 290,000 distinct CDR3 sequences, roughly an eighth of them singletons. Specimen: blood. These receptors came from a woman between 40 and 50 years old with Graves' hyperthyroidism.

This clonotype was found a few times. The chain uses TRBV5-8 and TRBJ2-7; 12 nucleotides line up with TRBD2. This CDR3 has 16 residues. Germline loops: CDR1 SGHTS, CDR2 YDEGEE. Germline trimming cut 6 bases from V and 4 bases from J; bases unmatched to any gene: 11. The CDR3 is CASNPLLAGGPYEQYF. In DNA, the CDR3 is TGTGCCAGCAACCCCCTCCTAGCGGGAGGGCCTTACGAGCAGTACTTC.

This clonotype was counted at least ten times. The DNA of the CDR3 is TGTGCCAGCAGTCCGCAGACCACGAACACCGGGGAGCTGTTTTTT. Translation gives CASSPQTTNTGELFF. The gene calls are TRBV12-3 or TRBV12-4 and TRBJ2-2, with D uncertain. V was shortened by 5 bases and J by 0 bases, with 10 bases between the two germline ends. There are 15 residues in the CDR3.

This clonotype was detected many times. J is TRBJ1-2 and V is TRBV10-3; no clear D gene. V lost 2 bases and J lost 4, with 17 bases in between. The CDR3 has 16 residues. Germline V gives CDR1 ENHRY, CDR2 SYGVKD. CDR3 residues: CAISEGLPGKGYGYTF. The DNA of the CDR3 is TGTGCCATCAGTGAGGGACTCCCGGGCAAGGGCTATGGCTACACCTTC.

There are many counts of this clonotype. This chain connects TRBV20-1 to TRBJ2-3, with 7 nucleotides matching TRBD1. The length of the CDR3 is 18 residues. V dropped 6 bases and J dropped 0; count of bases not matched to a gene: 18. Germline values: CDR1 DFQATT, CDR2 SNEGSKA (reference sequence). The CDR3 spells CSATDRTGFGQSTDTQYF. CDR3 nucleotide sequence: TGCAGTGCCACGGACAGGACCGGCTTTGGGCAAAGCACAGATACGCAGTATTTT.

The chain employs TRBV7-2 and TRBJ1-2, with 7 bases lining up with TRBD1. There are 14 residues in the CDR3. Germline-derived CDR1 and CDR2 are SGHTA and FQGNSA. V dropped 5 bases and J dropped 5; count of bases not matched to a gene: 8. CDR3 region: CASSRNTGVYGYTF. The CDR3 DNA is TGTGCCAGCAGCCGTAACACAGGGGTTTATGGCTACACCTTC.

To note about this clonotype: A much more abundant neighbour one base away suggests this may be a read error. The conserved phenylalanine or tryptophan is not found at the CDR3 terminus, so this likely reflects a read error. The rearrangement uses TRBV7-9 and TRBJ1-1; D unclear. V dropped 5 bases and J dropped 4 bases, with 5 bases sitting between them. The CDR3 consists of 11 residues. CDR1 is SEHNR and CDR2 is FQNEAQ in the germline V gene (reference sequence). In nucleotides, the CDR3 is TGTGCCAGCAGCCGACTCACTGAAGCTTTCCTT. This translates into CASSRLTEAFL.

This clonotype was recorded at least ten times. This chain connects TRBV7-8 to TRBJ2-1, with TRBD2 matching over 8 bases. Looked up from germline, CDR1 is SGHVS and CDR2 is FQNEAQ. V trimming: 3 bases; J trimming: 2 bases; junction bases outside the gene matches: 3. CDR3 length equals 15 residues. The DNA of the CDR3 is TGTGCCAGCAGCTTGAGTAGCGGGACCTACAATGAGCAGTTCTTC. Its protein is CASSLSSGTYNEQFF.

This clonotype was recorded at least ten times. One end of the junction is discordant with germline, which a read error may explain. V is TRBV7-7 and J is TRBJ1-1; D call uncertain. The CDR3 is 17 amino acids. Germline values: CDR1 SSHAT, CDR2 FNYEAQ (reference sequence). CDR3 nucleotide sequence: TGTGCTAGCAGCTTTTATCAATCAGCCGGAATGAACACTGAAGCTTTCTTT. This gives the protein CASSFYQSAGMNTEAFF.